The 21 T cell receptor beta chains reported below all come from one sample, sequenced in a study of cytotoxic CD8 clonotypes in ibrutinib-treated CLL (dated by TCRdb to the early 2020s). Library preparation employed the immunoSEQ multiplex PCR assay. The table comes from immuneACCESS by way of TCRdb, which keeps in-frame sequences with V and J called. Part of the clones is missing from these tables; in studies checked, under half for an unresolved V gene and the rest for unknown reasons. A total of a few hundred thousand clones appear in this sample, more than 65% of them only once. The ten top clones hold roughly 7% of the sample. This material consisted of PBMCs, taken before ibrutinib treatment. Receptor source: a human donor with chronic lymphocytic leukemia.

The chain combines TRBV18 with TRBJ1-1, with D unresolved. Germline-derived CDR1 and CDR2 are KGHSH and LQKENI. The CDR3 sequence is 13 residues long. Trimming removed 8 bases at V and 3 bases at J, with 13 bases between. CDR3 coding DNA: TGTGCCAGCACGGCCACGGAATACACTGAAGCTTTCTTT. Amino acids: CASTATEYTEAFF.

The CDR3 sequence is CASSLRRQGIYEQYF. CDR3 bases: TGCGCCAGCAGCCTCCGACGGCAGGGTATATACGAGCAGTACTTC. The J gene is TRBJ2-7, the V gene TRBV4-3; weak D call: TRBD1 (5 bases). Trimming removed 4 bases at V and 4 bases at J, with 17 bases between. Germline V gene data show CDR1 as LGHNA and CDR2 as YSLEER. The CDR3 sequence is 15 residues long.

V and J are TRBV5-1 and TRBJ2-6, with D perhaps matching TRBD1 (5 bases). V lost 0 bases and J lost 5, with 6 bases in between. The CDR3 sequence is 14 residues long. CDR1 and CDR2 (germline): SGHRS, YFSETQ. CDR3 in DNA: TGCGCCAGCAGCTTGGCAGGGCGGGCCAACGTCCTGACTTTC. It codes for CASSLAGRANVLTF.

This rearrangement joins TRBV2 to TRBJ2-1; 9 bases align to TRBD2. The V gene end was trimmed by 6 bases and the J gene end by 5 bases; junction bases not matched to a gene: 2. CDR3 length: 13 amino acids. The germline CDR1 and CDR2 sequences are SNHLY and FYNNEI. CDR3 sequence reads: CASRGLAHNEQFF. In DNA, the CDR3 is TGTGCCAGCAGGGGACTAGCTCACAATGAGCAGTTCTTC.

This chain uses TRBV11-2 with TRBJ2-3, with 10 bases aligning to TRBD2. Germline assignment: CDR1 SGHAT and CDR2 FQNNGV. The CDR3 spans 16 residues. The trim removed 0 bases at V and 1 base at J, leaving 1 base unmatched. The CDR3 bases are TGTGCCAGCAGCTTAGATCTAGCGGGAGGCACAGATACGCAGTATTTT. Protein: CASSLDLAGGTDTQYF. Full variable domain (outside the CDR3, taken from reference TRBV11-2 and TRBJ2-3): EAGVAQSPRYKIIEKRQSVAFWCNPISGHATLYWYQQILGQGPKLLIQFQNNGVVDDSQLPKDRFSAERLKGVDSTLKIQPAKLEDSAVYLCASSLDLAGGTDTQYFGPGTRLTVL.

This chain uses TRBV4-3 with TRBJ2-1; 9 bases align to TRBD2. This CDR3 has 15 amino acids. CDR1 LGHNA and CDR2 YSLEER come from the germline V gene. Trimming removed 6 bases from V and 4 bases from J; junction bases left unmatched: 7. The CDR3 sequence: CASRAMTSGYNEQFF. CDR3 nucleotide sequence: TGCGCCAGCAGAGCAATGACTAGCGGATACAATGAGCAGTTCTTC.

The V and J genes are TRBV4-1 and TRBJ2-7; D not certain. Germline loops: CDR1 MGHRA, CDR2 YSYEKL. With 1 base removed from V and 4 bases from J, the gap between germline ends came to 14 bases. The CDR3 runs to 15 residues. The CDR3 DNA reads TGCGCCAGCAGCCAAGTGAAAGTGAGTAGGTACGAGCAGTACTTC. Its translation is CASSQVKVSRYEQYF.

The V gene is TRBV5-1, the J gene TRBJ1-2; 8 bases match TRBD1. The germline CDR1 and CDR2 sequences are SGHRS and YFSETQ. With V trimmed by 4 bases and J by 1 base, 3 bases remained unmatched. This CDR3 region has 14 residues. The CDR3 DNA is TGCGCCAGCAGCCCAGGACAGGGTAACTATGGCTACACCTTC. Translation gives CASSPGQGNYGYTF.

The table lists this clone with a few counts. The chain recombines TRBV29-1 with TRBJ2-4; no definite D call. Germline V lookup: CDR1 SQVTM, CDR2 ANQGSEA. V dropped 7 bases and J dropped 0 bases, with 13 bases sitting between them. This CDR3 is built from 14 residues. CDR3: CSAVVQVAKNIQYF. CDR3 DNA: TGCAGCGCCGTGGTCCAAGTAGCCAAAAACATTCAGTACTTC.

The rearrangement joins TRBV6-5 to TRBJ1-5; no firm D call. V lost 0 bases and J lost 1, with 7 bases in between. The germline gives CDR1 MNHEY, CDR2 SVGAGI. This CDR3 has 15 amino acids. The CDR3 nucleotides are TGTGCCAGCAGTTACTCCTACGGCAGCAATCAGCCCCAGCATTTT. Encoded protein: CASSYSYGSNQPQHF.

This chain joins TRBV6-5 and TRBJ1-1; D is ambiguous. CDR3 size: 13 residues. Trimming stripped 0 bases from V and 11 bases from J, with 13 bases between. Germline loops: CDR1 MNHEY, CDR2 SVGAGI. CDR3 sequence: CASSYSSRGLAFF. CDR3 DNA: TGTGCCAGCAGTTACTCGAGTCGGGGTCTGGCTTTCTTT.

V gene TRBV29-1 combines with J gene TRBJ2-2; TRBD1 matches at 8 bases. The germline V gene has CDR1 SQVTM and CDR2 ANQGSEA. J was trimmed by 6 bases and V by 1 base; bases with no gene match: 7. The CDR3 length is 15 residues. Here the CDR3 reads CSVEALDRAPGELFF. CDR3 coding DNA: TGCAGCGTTGAAGCCTTGGACAGGGCTCCCGGGGAGCTGTTTTTT.

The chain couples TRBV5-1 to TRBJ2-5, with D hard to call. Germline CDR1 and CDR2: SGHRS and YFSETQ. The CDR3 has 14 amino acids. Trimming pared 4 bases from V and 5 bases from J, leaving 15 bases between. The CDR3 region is CASSQSVSEETQYF. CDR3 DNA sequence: TGCGCCAGCAGCCAGTCGGTGTCGGAGGAGACCCAGTACTTC.

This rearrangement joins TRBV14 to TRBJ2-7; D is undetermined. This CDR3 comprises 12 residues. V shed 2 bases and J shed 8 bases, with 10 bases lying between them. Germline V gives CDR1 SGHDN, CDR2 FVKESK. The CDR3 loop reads CASSQSEGKQYF. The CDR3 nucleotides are TGTGCCAGCAGCCAATCTGAAGGGAAGCAGTACTTC.

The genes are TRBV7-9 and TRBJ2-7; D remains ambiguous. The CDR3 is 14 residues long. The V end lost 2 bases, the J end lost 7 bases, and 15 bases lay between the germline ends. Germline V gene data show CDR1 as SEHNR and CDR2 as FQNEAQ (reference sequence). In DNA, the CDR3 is TGTGCCAGCAGCTTAACCCCGTCGGTGCTGGAGCAGTACTTC. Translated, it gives CASSLTPSVLEQYF.

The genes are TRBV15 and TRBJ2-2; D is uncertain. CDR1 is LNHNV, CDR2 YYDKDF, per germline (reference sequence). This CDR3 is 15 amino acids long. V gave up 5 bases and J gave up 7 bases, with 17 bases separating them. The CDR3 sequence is CATSESAWGDGELFF. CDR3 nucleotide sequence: TGTGCCACCAGCGAATCCGCGTGGGGTGACGGGGAGCTGTTTTTT.

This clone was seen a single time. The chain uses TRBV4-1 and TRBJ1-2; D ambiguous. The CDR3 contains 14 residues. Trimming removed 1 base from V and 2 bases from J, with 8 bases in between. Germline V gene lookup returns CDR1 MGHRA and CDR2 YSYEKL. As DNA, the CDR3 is TGCGCCAGCAGCCAAGGGGAAGGAAACTATGGCTACACCTTC. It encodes CASSQGEGNYGYTF.

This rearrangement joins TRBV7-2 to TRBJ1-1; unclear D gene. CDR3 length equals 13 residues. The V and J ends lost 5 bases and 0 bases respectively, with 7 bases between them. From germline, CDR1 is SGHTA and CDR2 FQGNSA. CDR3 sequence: CASSPPLNTEAFF. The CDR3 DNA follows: TGTGCCAGCAGCCCTCCCCTGAACACTGAAGCTTTCTTT.

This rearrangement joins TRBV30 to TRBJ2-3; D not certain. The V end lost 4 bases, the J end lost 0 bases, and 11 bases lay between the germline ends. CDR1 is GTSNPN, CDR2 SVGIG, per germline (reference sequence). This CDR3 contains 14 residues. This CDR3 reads CAWNLGRSTDTQYF. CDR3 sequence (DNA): TGTGCCTGGAATCTAGGGCGGAGCACAGATACGCAGTATTTT.

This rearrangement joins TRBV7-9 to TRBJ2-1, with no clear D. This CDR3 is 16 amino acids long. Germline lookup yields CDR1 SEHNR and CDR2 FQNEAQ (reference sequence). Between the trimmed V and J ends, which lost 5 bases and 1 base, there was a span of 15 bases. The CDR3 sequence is CASSLRIAVSYNEQFF. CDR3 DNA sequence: TGTGCCAGCAGCCTTAGGATCGCAGTTTCCTACAATGAGCAGTTCTTC.

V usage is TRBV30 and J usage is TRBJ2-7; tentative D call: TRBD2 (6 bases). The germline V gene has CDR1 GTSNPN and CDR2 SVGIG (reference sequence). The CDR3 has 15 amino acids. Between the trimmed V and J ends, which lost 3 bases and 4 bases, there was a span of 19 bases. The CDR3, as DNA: TGTGCCTGGAGAACTCCACTGGGAGGTTTGTACGAGCAGTACTTC. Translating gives CAWRTPLGGLYEQYF.